The 25 T cell receptor beta chains below come from one sample, sequenced in a study of regulatory and conventional T cells in breast cancer. One entry per CDR3 protein, called by TCRdb with MiXCR from the PCR reads. The sample records over 15,000 distinct CDR3 sequences, approximately 29% being singletons. The material sequenced was conventional T cells from blood. These receptors were collected from a female donor in good health.

Of note for this clonotype: A junction end diverges from the germline sequence, so it may reflect a read error. The gene calls are TRBV6-2 or TRBV6-3 and TRBJ2-3; D gene unclear. The CDR3 sequence is 12 residues long. Germline assignment: CDR1 MNHEY and CDR2 SVGEGT. The CDR3 DNA reads TGTGCCAGCACCCCCAGGAGACCCCCGGTGAATTTT. It translates to CASTPRRPPVNF.

The rearrangement links TRBV6-5 to TRBJ2-7, with 8 bases that match TRBD1. The V gene's germline CDR1 is MNHEY and CDR2 SVGAGI. V lost 0 bases and J lost 12; bases outside the gene matches: 10. The CDR3 runs to 14 residues. This chain's CDR3 is CASSYSGVTDRAYF. The DNA of the CDR3 is TGTGCCAGCAGTTACTCGGGGGTAACGGACAGGGCGTACTTC.

About this clonotype itself: At one of its ends the junction is not consistent with the germline gene, which may arise from a read error. The chain carries TRBV4-3 and TRBJ1-6, with D possibly matching TRBD1 (6 bases). CDR1 and CDR2 (germline): LGHNA, YSLEER. This CDR3 comprises 16 residues. The CDR3 sequence is CAGSQDRDTANSPLHF. For the CDR3, the DNA is TGTGCCGGCAGCCAAGATCGGGACACGGCTAATTCACCCCTCCACTTT.

J is TRBJ2-5 and V is TRBV20-1; 7 bases fit TRBD1. The germline CDR1 and CDR2 sequences are DFQATT and SNEGSKA (reference sequence). Losses at the gene ends were 4 bases for V and 2 bases for J; bases not matched to a gene: 10. The CDR3 runs 15 residues. This CDR3 reads CSAKGSTGDQETQYF. CDR3 DNA: TGCAGTGCTAAAGGGTCTACAGGGGATCAAGAGACCCAGTACTTC.

A remark on this clonotype: A much larger clonotype is one base distant, so this may be a read error. The CDR3 DNA sequence: TGTGCCAGCAGCCTAGCGGGAGCTCACGAGCGGTACTTC. This translates into CASSLAGAHERYF. This chain links TRBV6-5 with TRBJ2-7; TRBD2 matches 10 bases. In germline, CDR1 is MNHEY, CDR2 SVGAGI. CDR3 length: 13 residues.

Concerning this clonotype itself: Sequence at one end of the junction differs from germline and may be a read error. The V and J genes are TRBV20-1 and TRBJ2-1; 8 bases map to TRBD2. The germline CDR1 and CDR2 sequences are DFQATT and SNEGSKA (reference sequence). This CDR3 spans 16 amino acids. The CDR3 is CSASHRGGSSDNEQFF. The CDR3 DNA is TGCAGTGCTTCCCATCGGGGGGGGAGCTCCGACAATGAGCAGTTCTTC.

The V gene is TRBV7-9, the J gene TRBJ2-3, with 10 bases that match TRBD1. The CDR3 runs 14 residues. Germline V gives CDR1 SEHNR, CDR2 FQNEAQ (reference sequence). The junction had 5 bases not matched to a gene; V was cut back by 5 bases and J by 6 bases. The CDR3 sequence: CASSGQGGSDTQYF. The DNA for the CDR3 is TGTGCCAGCAGCGGACAGGGGGGATCCGATACGCAGTATTTT.

The chain combines TRBV2 with TRBJ2-3; TRBD2 agrees at 7 bases. Trimming at V came to 4 bases and at J to 0 bases, leaving 1 base not matched to a gene. The germline V gene has CDR1 SNHLY and CDR2 FYNNEI. This CDR3 is 14 amino acids long. The CDR3 here is CASSGGGSTDTQYF. CDR3 bases: TGTGCCAGCAGTGGGGGGGGGAGCACAGATACGCAGTATTTT.

This clonotype was recorded at least ten times. The gene calls are TRBV29-1 and TRBJ1-2, with 9 nucleotides matching TRBD1. The CDR3 consists of 12 residues. The trim removed 7 bases at V and 8 bases at J, leaving 8 bases unmatched. From germline, CDR1 is SQVTM and CDR2 ANQGSEA. The chain's CDR3 is CSARTGEEGYTF. CDR3 nucleotides: TGCAGCGCCAGGACAGGGGAGGAGGGCTACACCTTC.

V and J are TRBV6-1 and TRBJ1-2; D remains ambiguous. The V and J ends lost 4 bases and 0 bases respectively, with 12 bases between them. The germline CDR1 and CDR2 sequences are MNHNS and SASEGT. CDR3 length: 15 residues. In nucleotides, the CDR3 is TGTGCCAGCAGTGTTGGGGTATCTTCTAACTATGGCTACACCTTC. Its translation is CASSVGVSSNYGYTF.

V is TRBV5-1 and J is TRBJ2-2; D uncertain. The length of the CDR3 is 15 residues. Trimming stripped 5 bases from V and 6 bases from J, with 17 bases between. In germline, CDR1 is SGHRS, CDR2 YFSETQ. CDR3 sequence (DNA): TGCGCCAGCAGTCTAGACATCGGGTCGGCCGGGGAGCTGTTTTTT. As protein: CASSLDIGSAGELFF.

This clonotype has only a few counts. CDR3 amino acids: CASSSGDGRYEQYF. The CDR3, as DNA: TGTGCCAGCAGCTCGGGAGACGGCCGATACGAGCAGTACTTC. The V gene is TRBV7-3, the J gene TRBJ2-7; TRBD2 is a possible D gene (6 bases). Trimming removed 4 bases at V and 4 bases at J, with 14 bases between. Germline V gene sequence: CDR1 SGHTA, CDR2 FQGTGA. The CDR3 extends over 14 amino acids.

In regard to this clonotype: One end of the junction does not line up with germline, which may come from a read error. The genes are TRBV7-9 and TRBJ2-3; D call uncertain. This CDR3 region has 8 residues. Germline CDR1 SEHNR, CDR2 FQNEAQ (reference sequence). The CDR3 sequence: CASSLGFF. The DNA for the CDR3 is TGTGCCAGCAGCTTAGGCTTTTTT.

The CDR3 sequence: CASSLHRSGGAQETQYF. DNA for the CDR3: TGTGCCAGCAGCTTACACCGTTCCGGGGGAGCCCAAGAGACCCAGTACTTC. The chain has TRBV7-3 and TRBJ2-5; TRBD2 might be the D (6 bases). The CDR3 is made up of 17 amino acids. V lost 2 bases, J lost 1 base, and 17 bases lay in between. Germline CDR1 and CDR2: SGHTA and FQGTGA.

This clonotype has at least ten counts. The chain couples TRBV6-2 or TRBV6-3 to TRBJ1-1, with a possible D match to TRBD1 (5 bases). V lost 4 bases and J lost 0, with 9 bases in between. Germline CDR1 is MNHEY and CDR2 is SVGEGT. The CDR3 totals 14 residues. CDR3 nucleotide sequence: TGTGCCAGCAGTTGGGAAGGGGTGAACACTGAAGCTTTCTTT. It yields the protein CASSWEGVNTEAFF.

This clonotype has just a few counts. This chain joins TRBV3-1 and TRBJ2-1, with 10 bases that match TRBD2. CDR1 is LGHDT and CDR2 is YNNKEL in the germline V gene (reference sequence). J gave up 7 bases and V 4 bases, and 4 bases lay outside the gene matches. CDR3 length equals 14 residues. The CDR3 nucleotides are TGTGCCAGCAGCCCCAGCGGGGGGGCGAATGAGCAGTTCTTC. As protein: CASSPSGGANEQFF.

The CDR3 sequence is CASSSLDPTAETQYF. CDR3 sequence (DNA): TGTGCCAGCAGCTCACTGGACCCCACTGCAGAGACCCAGTACTTC. This sequence joins TRBV7-6 and TRBJ2-5; D is uncertain. Trimming removed 4 bases at V and 4 bases at J, with 16 bases between. The V gene's germline CDR1 is SGHVS and CDR2 FNYEAQ. The CDR3 loop spans 15 amino acids.

The gene calls are TRBV6-2 or TRBV6-3 and TRBJ1-5; D not resolved. Germline CDR1 is MNHEY and CDR2 is SVGEGT. CDR3 length equals 14 residues. The V end was cut by 4 bases, the J end by 0 bases, with 7 bases between. The CDR3 nucleotides read TGTGCCAGCAGTTCCGACAATAGCAATCAGCCCCAGCATTTT. Amino acids: CASSSDNSNQPQHF.

This clonotype qualifies as medium-sized. As DNA, the CDR3 is TGTGCCAGCAGCAAGAGGGTGACCTCACACACCGGGGAGCTGTTTTTT. Translated, it gives CASSKRVTSHTGELFF. The chain employs TRBV21-1 and TRBJ2-2; the table's D call, TRBD2, has no DNA check behind it. TRBV21-1 is a recognized pseudogene. This CDR3 spans 16 amino acids.

The J gene is TRBJ2-5, the V gene TRBV5-1; D might be TRBD1 (6 bases). Germline V gene sequence: CDR1 SGHRS, CDR2 YFSETQ. V was shortened by 4 bases and J by 2 bases, with 15 bases between the two germline ends. This CDR3 is built from 15 residues. The CDR3 DNA is TGCGCCAGCAGCCTTGAGGGACAAGATCAAGAGACCCAGTACTTC. Its translation is CASSLEGQDQETQYF.

In its sample, this clonotype was seen a few times. The V call is TRBV3-1, the J call TRBJ1-5; 11 positions match TRBD1. Germline CDR1 and CDR2: LGHDT and YNNKEL (reference sequence). This CDR3 spans 15 amino acids. V was pared by 1 base and J by 7 bases, with 3 bases of the junction left unmatched. Here the CDR3 reads CASSQAGTGGQPQHF. Written as DNA, the CDR3 is TGTGCCAGCAGCCAAGCCGGGACAGGGGGACAGCCCCAGCATTTT.

The CDR3 sequence is CASSFTGKTDEETQYF. The DNA for the CDR3 is TGCGCCAGCAGCTTCACAGGGAAAACGGACGAAGAGACCCAGTACTTC. The chain combines TRBV5-1 with TRBJ2-5; perhaps TRBD1 as D (6 bases). Germline V CDR1 and CDR2: SGHRS, YFSETQ. Trimming took off 2 bases at V and 3 bases at J, with 17 bases between the two ends. The CDR3 contains 16 residues.

This clonotype has more than one count but fewer than ten. A clone one base away is much larger, so this may be a read error. The chain joins TRBV3-1 to TRBJ1-5, with unresolved D. Germline lookup yields CDR1 LGHDT and CDR2 YNNKEL (reference sequence). The CDR3 extends over 13 amino acids. The DNA of the CDR3 is TGTGCCAGCAGCCAAGGCCGCGATCAGTCCCAGCATTTT. It specifies CASSQGRDQSQHF.

This CDR3 reads CAWRGRELFF. CDR3 sequence (DNA): TGTGCCTGGAGGGGTAGGGAGCTGTTTTTT. V usage is TRBV30 and J usage is TRBJ2-2, with D unresolved. In germline, CDR1 is GTSNPN, CDR2 SVGIG (reference sequence). V dropped 3 bases and J dropped 9 bases, with 5 bases sitting between them. This CDR3 is 10 amino acids long.

This clonotype was detected a few times. V is TRBV20-1 and J is TRBJ2-1, with TRBD1 matching over 7 bases. V gave up 5 bases and J gave up 0 bases; unmatched junction bases: 16. This CDR3 spans 18 amino acids. Germline loops: CDR1 DFQATT, CDR2 SNEGSKA (reference sequence). In DNA form, the CDR3 reads TGCAGTGCTTCCGGGACAGCAGCCCTCGAGGCCTCCTACAATGAGCAGTTCTTC. Protein sequence: CSASGTAALEASYNEQFF.